These 30 T cell receptor beta chains came from one sample sequenced in a study of blood T cell repertoires in COVID-19. The data were produced by immunoSEQ multiplex PCR, yet TCRdb's version contains in-frame clones alone and is incomplete. The table includes 93,000 or so clones, around 82% detected once. Sequenced material: peripheral blood. These receptors all stem from a human donor in a cohort sampled during active or convalescent COVID-19.

The chain links TRBV5-6 to TRBJ2-1; a possible D gene is TRBD1 (6 bases). Germline V gives CDR1 SGHDT, CDR2 YYEEEE. CDR3 size: 18 residues. The ends were cut back, 2 bases at V and 4 bases at J, with 22 bases in the middle. The CDR3 nucleotides are TGTGCCAGCAGCTTTCAGGGGCCATCAGGATCAGTGTACAATGAGCAGTTCTTC. Amino acids: CASSFQGPSGSVYNEQFF.

The chain links TRBV2 to TRBJ1-3; D is unresolved. The CDR3 sequence is 14 residues long. Trimming pared 3 bases from V and 3 bases from J, leaving 9 bases between. CDR1 is SNHLY and CDR2 is FYNNEI in the germline V gene. DNA for the CDR3: TGTGCCAGCAGTGAGCAGTCTTATGGAAACACCATATATTTT. Residues: CASSEQSYGNTIYF.

V and J are TRBV7-2 and TRBJ2-4; maybe TRBD2 (5 bases). This CDR3 has 17 amino acids. Germline CDR1 is SGHTA and CDR2 is FQGNSA. The V end lost 1 base, the J end lost 7 bases, and 20 bases lay between the germline ends. The CDR3 bases are TGTGCCAGCAGCTTAGTTGCCCCAGCGGCGGACCCCAACATTCAGTACTTC. Translated: CASSLVAPAADPNIQYF.

By proportion, this clone is medium-sized (0.01 to 0.1%). The chain employs TRBV6-5 and TRBJ1-2; the D gene is possibly TRBD1 (6 bases). Per germline, CDR1 MNHEY and CDR2 SVGAGI. The CDR3 length is 15 residues. V was pared by 5 bases and J by 7 bases, with 20 bases between. The CDR3 region is CASSPEFRQAGGYTF. The CDR3, as DNA: TGTGCCAGCAGTCCAGAATTCCGACAGGCTGGTGGCTACACCTTC.

This sequence joins TRBV15 and TRBJ2-1, with D possibly TRBD1 on 5 matching bases. Looked up from germline, CDR1 is LNHNV and CDR2 is YYDKDF (reference sequence). The V end was cut by 0 bases, the J end by 7 bases, with 13 bases between. The CDR3 has 15 residues. The CDR3, as DNA: TGTGCCACCAGCAGAGATTATCGGACAAAGAATGAGCAGTTCTTC. Amino acids: CATSRDYRTKNEQFF.

The chain carries TRBV5-1 and TRBJ2-7, with D possibly being TRBD2 (6 bases). The CDR3 runs 13 residues. V was cut by 2 bases and J by 7 bases, with 13 bases left in between. CDR1 SGHRS and CDR2 YFSETQ come from the germline V gene. The CDR3 DNA follows: TGCGCCAGCAGCTTAAATGGGGGGAGGGAGCAGTACTTC. This sequence encodes CASSLNGGREQYF.

This chain uses TRBV29-1 with TRBJ2-5, with 7 bases identical to TRBD1. V shed 5 bases, J shed 1 base, and the junction held 4 bases outside the gene matches. This CDR3 spans 13 amino acids. The V gene's germline CDR1 is SQVTM and CDR2 ANQGSEA. CDR3: CSVRRQGQETQYF. In DNA, the CDR3 is TGCAGCGTTCGTAGACAGGGCCAAGAGACCCAGTACTTC. The entire variable domain, with the rest obtained from reference TRBV29-1 and TRBJ2-5, is as follows: SAVISQKPSRDICQRGTSLTIQCQVDSQVTMMFWYRQQPGQSLTLIATANQGSEATYESGFVIDKFPISRPNLTFSTLTVSNMSPEDSSIYLCSVRRQGQETQYFGPGTRLLVL.

This clone was observed a handful of times. The J gene is TRBJ2-7, the V gene TRBV10-3; no clear D gene. From germline, CDR1 is ENHRY and CDR2 SYGVKD. CDR3 length: 14 residues. Trimming stripped 2 bases from V and 1 base from J, with 9 bases between. DNA of the CDR3: TGTGCCATCAGTGAGGTGGCCAGATCCTACGAGCAGTACTTC. Protein product: CAISEVARSYEQYF.

CDR3 in amino acids: CATGARDNSPLHF. CDR3 DNA sequence: TGTGCCACGGGAGCCCGGGATAATTCACCCCTCCACTTT. This sequence joins TRBV15 and TRBJ1-6, with D uncertain. The CDR3 totals 13 residues. Germline CDR1 reads LNHNV; CDR2 reads YYDKDF (reference sequence). The V end was cut by 9 bases, the J end by 5 bases, with 11 bases between.

The chain joins TRBV14 to TRBJ2-2; D is possibly TRBD1 (5 bases). CDR3 length equals 16 residues. Per the germline V gene, CDR1 is SGHDN and CDR2 is FVKESK. Between the trimmed V and J ends, which lost 3 bases and 0 bases, there was a span of 11 bases. The CDR3 here is CASSQMAGTNTGELFF. The DNA for the CDR3 is TGTGCCAGCAGCCAGATGGCAGGGACGAACACCGGGGAGCTGTTTTTT. The full variable domain, rest sourced from reference TRBV14 and TRBJ2-2, is EAGVTQFPSHSVIEKGQTVTLRCDPISGHDNLYWYRRVMGKEIKFLLHFVKESKQDESGMPNNRFLAERTGGTYSTLKVQPAELEDSGVYFCASSQMAGTNTGELFFGEGSRLTVL.

This rearrangement joins TRBV2 to TRBJ1-2, with 7 bases identical to TRBD1. There are 14 residues in the CDR3. Germline trimming cut 5 bases from V and 8 bases from J; bases unmatched to any gene: 11. In germline, CDR1 is SNHLY, CDR2 FYNNEI. The DNA for the CDR3 is TGTGCCAGCAGTCCCGACAGGGACCGGAACGGCTACACCTTC. This codes for CASSPDRDRNGYTF.

The gene calls are TRBV5-8 and TRBJ1-4; the match to TRBD1 covers 9 bases. J was trimmed by 7 bases and V by 3 bases; bases with no gene match: 7. Germline CDR1 and CDR2: SGHTS and YDEGEE. The CDR3 runs 15 residues. Written as DNA, the CDR3 is TGTGCCAGCAGCTCTACAGGGGGCCCAATTGAAAAACTGTTTTTT. It encodes CASSSTGGPIEKLFF.

The chain combines TRBV29-1 with TRBJ2-7; TRBD1 aligns across 7 bases. V was clipped by 6 bases and J by 2 bases; unmatched bases: 7. The CDR3 is 13 amino acids. Per germline, CDR1 SQVTM and CDR2 ANQGSEA. CDR3 sequence (DNA): TGCAGCGTCAAACGGGACAGCCCCTACGAGCAGTACTTC. Protein: CSVKRDSPYEQYF.

V is TRBV4-3 and J is TRBJ2-7; D perhaps matches TRBD1 (6 bases). Germline V gene data show CDR1 as LGHNA and CDR2 as YSLEER. The CDR3 consists of 13 residues. V lost 3 bases to trimming and J lost 5 bases, with 11 bases between them. CDR3: CASSHLDRNEQYF. In nucleotides, the CDR3 is TGCGCCAGCAGCCACTTAGACAGGAACGAGCAGTACTTC.

The chain is built from TRBV6-2 or TRBV6-3 and TRBJ2-2, with a weak D call TRBD2 (5 bases). The CDR3 length is 15 residues. Germline V gives CDR1 MNHEY, CDR2 SVGEGT. V lost 4 bases to trimming and J lost 3 bases, with 12 bases between them. The CDR3 DNA reads TGTGCCAGCAGTTCAGGACTCGGAGACACCGGGGAGCTGTTTTTT. Amino acid sequence: CASSSGLGDTGELFF.

V is TRBV5-4 and J is TRBJ2-1; a weak D match, TRBD2 (6 bases). The CDR3 loop spans 13 amino acids. V dropped 6 bases and J dropped 4 bases, with 11 bases sitting between them. Germline V lookup: CDR1 SGHNT, CDR2 YYREEE (reference sequence). The CDR3 sequence: CASTRRGYNEQFF. The CDR3 DNA reads as TGTGCCAGCACCCGCCGGGGGTACAATGAGCAGTTCTTC.

In its sample, this clone was seen a few times. V gene TRBV2 combines with J gene TRBJ2-2; a possible D gene is TRBD2 (6 bases). The CDR3 extends over 15 amino acids. Germline CDR1 reads SNHLY; CDR2 reads FYNNEI. Trimming left V 3 bases short and J 5 bases short, with 13 bases between. The CDR3 protein is CASSDRSRGTGELFF. The DNA for the CDR3 is TGTGCCAGCAGTGATAGGTCTCGGGGGACCGGGGAGCTGTTTTTT.

The chain has TRBV10-3 and TRBJ1-3; 9 nucleotides agree with TRBD1. V shed 4 bases and J 5 bases; nucleotides not matched to a gene: 6. This CDR3 comprises 15 residues. Germline lookup yields CDR1 ENHRY and CDR2 SYGVKD. CDR3 in amino acids: CAISAGQGNRNTIYF. CDR3 DNA: TGTGCCATCAGTGCGGGACAGGGCAATAGAAACACCATATATTTT.

This clone is a singleton in its sample. J is TRBJ1-5 and V is TRBV7-2; tentative D call: TRBD1 (6 bases). Germline CDR1 SGHTA, CDR2 FQGNSA. This CDR3 comprises 15 residues. V was cut by 2 bases and J by 0 bases, with 8 bases left in between. In DNA form, the CDR3 reads TGTGCCAGCAGCTTAACAGGGAGTAGCAATCAGCCCCAGCATTTT. Its translation: CASSLTGSSNQPQHF.

In its sample, this clone was seen once. This chain connects TRBV6-2 or TRBV6-3 to TRBJ2-2, with 9 bases aligning to TRBD2. CDR1 and CDR2 (germline): MNHEY, SVGEGT. CDR3 length equals 16 residues. V trimming: 2 bases; J trimming: 4 bases; junction bases outside the gene matches: 5. CDR3 loop: CASSYGGGAVTGELFF. CDR3 sequence (DNA): TGTGCCAGCAGTTACGGCGGGGGGGCCGTCACCGGGGAGCTGTTTTTT.

This clone has only one observation. The rearrangement uses TRBV9 and TRBJ1-2; D unresolved. The germline gives CDR1 SGDLS, CDR2 YYNGEE. Trimming shortened V by 3 bases and J by 3 bases, and 15 bases separated the two germline ends. The CDR3 length is 15 residues. CDR3 sequence (DNA): TGTGCCAGCAGCGCACAGCTTCTCCGCGACTATGGCTACACCTTC. Its translation is CASSAQLLRDYGYTF. The variable domain in full, completed from reference TRBV9 and TRBJ1-2, reads DSGVTQTPKHLITATGQRVTLRCSPRSGDLSVYWYQQSLDQGLQFLIQYYNGEERAKGNILERFSAQQFPDLHSELNLSSLELGDSALYFCASSAQLLRDYGYTFGSGTRLTVV.

The chain has TRBV4-3 and TRBJ1-5; tentatively, D is TRBD1 (5 bases). CDR1 and CDR2 (germline): LGHNA, YSLEER. Trimming took 1 base from V and 6 from J, leaving 7 bases between them. The CDR3 length is 13 residues. The CDR3 region has the DNA TGCGCCAGCAGCCAAGGGGGCGGTCAGCCCCAGCATTTT. Protein sequence: CASSQGGGQPQHF.

The chain couples TRBV5-1 to TRBJ1-4, with D tentatively TRBD1 (5 bases). CDR1 and CDR2 (germline): SGHRS, YFSETQ. The CDR3 loop spans 15 amino acids. V was cut by 1 base and J by 4 bases, with 11 bases left in between. CDR3 protein: CASSLYGQGNEKLFF. The CDR3 DNA sequence: TGCGCCAGCAGCTTGTATGGGCAGGGTAATGAAAAACTGTTTTTT. The whole variable domain, filled in from reference TRBV5-1 and TRBJ1-4, reads KAGVTQTPRYLIKTRGQQVTLSCSPISGHRSVSWYQQTPGQGLQFLFEYFSETQRNKGNFPGRFSGRQFSNSRSEMNVSTLELGDSALYLCASSLYGQGNEKLFFGSGTQLSVL.

This chain connects TRBV29-1 to TRBJ2-7; D may be TRBD2 (5 bases). The V gene's germline CDR1 is SQVTM and CDR2 ANQGSEA. The CDR3 length is 10 residues. V lost 5 bases, J lost 3 bases, and 5 bases lay in between. The CDR3 reads CSVRDYEQYF. CDR3 sequence (DNA): TGCAGCGTTCGGGACTACGAGCAGTACTTC.

This sequence joins TRBV10-3 and TRBJ1-5; TRBD1 agrees at 8 bases. V shed 2 bases and J 7 bases; nucleotides not matched to a gene: 4. CDR1 is ENHRY and CDR2 is SYGVKD in the germline V gene. CDR3 length equals 14 residues. The CDR3 loop reads CAISEAGGEQPQHF. The CDR3 nucleotides are TGTGCCATCAGTGAGGCAGGGGGCGAGCAGCCCCAGCATTTT.

This clone was recorded once. CDR3 protein: CASSLDSNGHEKLFF. The CDR3 DNA sequence: TGCGCCAGCAGTCTAGACAGCAACGGGCATGAAAAACTGTTTTTT. V is TRBV5-1 and J is TRBJ1-4, with D possibly being TRBD1 (5 bases). Trimming pared 5 bases from V and 6 bases from J, leaving 17 bases between. CDR1 SGHRS and CDR2 YFSETQ come from the germline V gene. The CDR3 consists of 15 residues.

The rearrangement joins TRBV21-1 to TRBJ2-7; TRBD2 is the table's D call and was not checked against the DNA. TRBV21-1 has pseudogene status. The CDR3 loop spans 14 amino acids. Here the CDR3 DNA reads TGTGCCAGCAGCCTTTCCTCGGGCTCCTACGAGCAGTACTTC. This gives the protein CASSLSSGSYEQYF.

J is TRBJ2-1 and V is TRBV5-1; 9 bases are shared with TRBD1. The germline V gene encodes CDR1 SGHRS and CDR2 YFSETQ. The V segment lost 6 bases and the J segment 6 bases; nucleotides outside the gene matches: 10. The CDR3 is made up of 15 amino acids. The CDR3 nucleotides are TGCGCCAGCACGTACCCGGGACAGGGAAGCAATGAGCAGTTCTTC. Translated, it gives CASTYPGQGSNEQFF.

In DNA form, the CDR3 reads TGTGCCAGCAGCACTGGGCCAAGGGGGACTAATGAAAAACTGTTTTTT. It yields the protein CASSTGPRGTNEKLFF. The chain uses TRBV11-2 and TRBJ1-4, with D perhaps TRBD1 (6 bases). V gave up 5 bases and J gave up 2 bases, with 15 bases separating them. Germline CDR1 reads SGHAT; CDR2 reads FQNNGV. This CDR3 comprises 16 residues.

The chain joins TRBV9 to TRBJ2-2; D perhaps matches TRBD1 (6 bases). Trimming removed 0 bases from V and 4 bases from J, with 7 bases in between. The CDR3 contains 14 residues. The V gene's germline CDR1 is SGDLS and CDR2 YYNGEE. The CDR3 loop reads CASSVGDTTGELFF. CDR3 coding DNA: TGTGCCAGCAGCGTAGGGGACACCACCGGGGAGCTGTTTTTT.